The clone carrying this TCR beta chain was counted at least ten times. One end of the junction varies from germline; a read error may be responsible. The entry originates in a study of neurological immune-mediated disorders. TCRdb passed the 5' RACE reads through MiXCR, listing each CDR3 protein once. The sample includes some 42,000 distinct CDR3 sequences, 11% of them seen just once. CDR3 length: 16 residues. CDR1 and CDR2 (germline): SEHNR, FQNEAQ (reference sequence). V usage is TRBV7-9 and J usage is TRBJ2-1; either TRBD1 or TRBD2 may supply D (5 bases each). The clonotype comes from a woman in her 30s with HTLV-1-associated myelopathy (HAM/TSP). The sequenced sample was CD4+ T cells from blood. CDR3: CATSPWTGLGGNEQFF. DNA for the CDR3: TGTGCCACCAGCCCTTGGACGGGTCTTGGGGGTAATGAGCAGTTCTTC.